This TCR beta chain was found in a study of Ad26.COV2.S vaccination and SARS-CoV-2 variants. Overall study context: In the study, Ad26.COV2.S was injected intramuscularly once, or twice 56 days apart.

Sequenced by immunoSEQ multiplex PCR; TCRdb stores in-frame clones only, minus some. The sample lists about 680,000 clones; 80% to 90% were seen once. Study-level findings and limits: People who got the vaccine had more spike-specific TCR breadth than people who got placebo.

For this clone: Its matching antigen is unknown.

The sample's treatment: over 15 received Ad26.COV2.S at low or high dose, single or two shots; about 5 received placebo; per-sample allocation not given. After the first vaccine or placebo injection, samples were drawn on day 63. Boston supplied an adult donor aged 18-55 years. Sequenced here: peripheral blood, sampled in a trial of Ad26.COV2.S vaccine versus placebo. The receptor was isolated from a person between 18 and 59 years old who received the Ad26.COV2.S COVID-19 vaccine or a placebo.

The CDR3 nucleotides read TGTGCCAGCAGCGTGAGGGGGCAAGAGACCCAGTACTTC. Protein product: CASSVRGQETQYF. The chain has TRBV9 and TRBJ2-5; TRBD1 is a possible D gene (6 bases). The V end was cut by 2 bases, the J end by 2 bases, with 7 bases between. Germline V CDR1 and CDR2: SGDLS, YYNGEE. The CDR3 runs to 13 residues.